The clone carrying this T cell receptor beta chain was seen many times. This sample stems from a study of T cells in Graves' hyperthyroidism and ophthalmopathy. Germline V gives CDR1 MNHNS, CDR2 SASEGT. The CDR3 is 13 residues long. The V end was cut by 6 bases, the J end by 4 bases, with 12 bases between. Fresh peripheral blood, around 10 ml of it, supplied the PBMCs. The TCR beta CDR3 regions underwent amplification using RNA transcripts as the source. HTBI primers were the set used in a first-round RT-PCR of the TCR CDR3. MiXCR was run by TCRdb on the multiplex PCR reads, yielding one entry per CDR3 protein. Here the sample spans 350,000 to 400,000 distinct CDR3 sequences, about a fifth being singletons.

The TCR comes from a woman younger than 35 with Graves' hyperthyroidism. The material sequenced was blood. The chain is built from TRBV6-1 and TRBJ1-1, with D perhaps TRBD1 (5 bases). CDR3: CASRGVRGTEAFF. Written as DNA, the CDR3 is TGTGCCAGCAGAGGGGTCCGGGGCACTGAAGCTTTCTTT.